This TCR beta chain was observed in a study of T cells in Graves' hyperthyroidism and ophthalmopathy. Study observations and caveats: Ophthalmopathy got predicted by the model a median 6.5 months before its onset.

This clonotype has at least ten counts. Its specificity is not known. The germline CDR1 and CDR2 sequences are WSHSY and SAAADI. CDR3 size: 15 residues. Germline trimming cut 3 bases from V and 2 bases from J; bases unmatched to any gene: 4. RNA transcripts gave rise to amplified TCR beta CDR3 regions. First-round RT-PCR targeting the TCR CDR3 was performed with the HTBI primer set. TCRdb analysed the multiplex PCR reads with MiXCR anew, one entry per CDR3 protein. The sample includes 300,000 to 400,000 distinct CDR3 sequences, about 12% of them seen just once. Source material: blood. The V gene is TRBV10-2, the J gene TRBJ2-3; 8 bases map to TRBD2. The sequence was obtained from a woman aged 18-35 years with Graves' hyperthyroidism. This CDR3 is CASSERGLDTDTQYF. In DNA form, the CDR3 reads TGCGCCAGCAGTGAACGGGGACTAGACACAGATACGCAGTATTTT.